This record covers a single TCR beta chain. An end of the junction does not agree with germline; a read error may underlie this. Distinct nucleotide sequences in the sample also encode this CDR3. This entry is derived from a study of T cell changes during pregnancy in multiple sclerosis. Data came from immunoSEQ multiplex PCR; TCRdb stores just in-frame clones and leaves some out. The sample comprises tens of thousands of clones, approximately 90% of which are singletons, and around 2% rests with the top ten. CDR3 length equals 13 residues. CDR1 is MNHNS, CDR2 SASEGT, per germline. The sequences come from peripheral blood, collected in the first trimester of pregnancy. The receptor was derived from a female donor in good health, enrolled as a control in a pregnancy study. The rearrangement uses TRBV6-1 and TRBJ1-4, with a tentative D call TRBD1 (5 bases). Written as DNA, the CDR3 is TGTGCCAGCACGTGGGAACCGGGGGAAAAATTGTTTTTT. It is translated as CASTWEPGEKLFF.